These T cell receptor beta chains were read from a single sample in a study of technical replicates of blood from a handful of donors. Here immunoSEQ multiplex PCR was the method, and the copy in TCRdb shows in-frame clones only, minus some. The table includes about 97,000 clones, about 94% detected once. The material sequenced was T cells isolated from PBMCs. The origin of the receptors is a human donor in good health. The conserved cysteine and the conserved F or W are not part of the CDR3 here. Fields, in order: CDR3 protein, CDR3 length, V gene, D gene, J gene. D genes are given only for firm matches.

CDR3 protein: ASSLVAGDREQY
CDR3 length: 12
V gene: TRBV7-9
D gene: -
J gene: TRBJ2-7

CDR3 protein: ASSLLPGGNTEAF
CDR3 length: 13
V gene: TRBV11-3
D gene: -
J gene: TRBJ1-1

CDR3 protein: ASSQSGQGNNQPQH
CDR3 length: 14
V gene: TRBV18
D gene: TRBD1
J gene: TRBJ1-5

CDR3 protein: ASSRLASPGELF
CDR3 length: 12
V gene: TRBV5-5
D gene: TRBD2
J gene: TRBJ2-2

CDR3 protein: ASSFGLRANTGELF
CDR3 length: 14
V gene: TRBV5-1
D gene: -
J gene: TRBJ2-2

CDR3 protein: ASSLDYRSYNEQF
CDR3 length: 13
V gene: TRBV5-6
D gene: -
J gene: TRBJ2-1

CDR3 protein: ASSVQGGDYEQY
CDR3 length: 12
V gene: TRBV7-2
D gene: -
J gene: TRBJ2-7

CDR3 protein: ASSGGESYEQY
CDR3 length: 11
V gene: TRBV6-1
D gene: TRBD2
J gene: TRBJ2-7

CDR3 protein: ASSLSPGAFSGNTIY
CDR3 length: 15
V gene: TRBV5-1
D gene: -
J gene: TRBJ1-3

CDR3 protein: ATLGFSGGAK
CDR3 length: 10
V gene: TRBV2
D gene: TRBD1
J gene: TRBJ1-4

CDR3 protein: ASSLFFPEKLF
CDR3 length: 11
V gene: TRBV27
D gene: -
J gene: TRBJ1-4

CDR3 protein: ASSLTRTSGGIETQY
CDR3 length: 15
V gene: TRBV27
D gene: TRBD2
J gene: TRBJ2-5

CDR3 protein: ASSLEGVYGYT
CDR3 length: 11
V gene: TRBV7-2
D gene: -
J gene: TRBJ1-2

CDR3 protein: ASSTTQGASNQPQH
CDR3 length: 14
V gene: TRBV19
D gene: TRBD1
J gene: TRBJ1-5